This T cell receptor beta chain originates from a study of blood T cell repertoires in COVID-19. Looking at the study overall: Italy, Spain and the United States were the sources of the convalescent and acute COVID-19 samples. Sources were T cells, B-cell-depleted T cells, or PBMCs; the material itself was cDNA or gDNA.

Per the study methods: Estimated nucleated cell counts came from reference gene primer amplification. Produced via immunoSEQ multiplex PCR; TCRdb's table is partial and in-frame only. V and J calls and clone size are those listed in that table; D and trimming were worked out from the DNA. The sample records more than 10,000 clones, just over 90% being singletons. From germline, CDR1 is SNHLY and CDR2 FYNNEI. CDR3 length: 16 residues. The V end was cut by 5 bases, the J end by 4 bases, with 18 bases between. The chain uses TRBV2 and TRBJ1-5; a possible D gene is TRBD1 (6 bases). Sequencing was performed on peripheral blood. The clonotype originates from a human donor in a cohort sampled during active COVID-19. The CDR3 here is CASSKGRGGVNQPQHF. As DNA, the CDR3 is TGTGCCAGCAGTAAGGGCCGAGGGGGGGTTAATCAGCCCCAGCATTTT.